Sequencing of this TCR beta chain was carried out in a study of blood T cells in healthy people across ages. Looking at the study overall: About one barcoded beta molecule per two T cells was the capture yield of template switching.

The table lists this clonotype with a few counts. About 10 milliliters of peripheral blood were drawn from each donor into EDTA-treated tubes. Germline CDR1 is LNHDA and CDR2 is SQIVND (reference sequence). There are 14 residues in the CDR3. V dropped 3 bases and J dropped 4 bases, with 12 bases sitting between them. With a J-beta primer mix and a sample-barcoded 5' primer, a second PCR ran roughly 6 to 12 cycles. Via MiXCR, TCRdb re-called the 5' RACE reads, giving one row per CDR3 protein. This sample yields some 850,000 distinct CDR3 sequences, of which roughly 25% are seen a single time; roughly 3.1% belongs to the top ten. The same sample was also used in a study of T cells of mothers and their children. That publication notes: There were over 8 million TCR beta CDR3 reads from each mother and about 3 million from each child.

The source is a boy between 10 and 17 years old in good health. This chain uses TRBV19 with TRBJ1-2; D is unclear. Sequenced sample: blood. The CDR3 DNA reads TGTGCCAGTAGTATTAGGGCACTCTCCTATGGCTACACCTTC. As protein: CASSIRALSYGYTF.